What follows are 30 T cell receptor beta chains derived from one specimen sequenced in a study of a mutant IDH1 vaccine in newly diagnosed glioma. Noted time point: baseline, week 1 (first vaccination visit). Treatment in this sample: pre-vaccination baseline after standard-of-care therapy. TCRdb's table, derived via immunoSEQ multiplex PCR, lists solely in-frame clones and lacks some. Here the sample spans 80,000 to 100,000 clones, roughly 75% being singletons. Sequences were derived from PBMCs, sampled from a glioma patient treated with radiotherapy, temozolomide or both. Source of these receptors: a man between 40 and 49 years old with glioma.

This sequence joins TRBV6-6 and TRBJ1-2; maybe TRBD1 (5 bases). CDR3 size: 11 residues. Trimming took off 7 bases at V and 6 bases at J, with 9 bases between the two ends. Germline loops: CDR1 MNHNY, CDR2 SVGAGI (reference sequence). The CDR3 nucleotides are TGTGCCAGCACCCAGGGCCATGGCTACACCTTC. Its translation is CASTQGHGYTF.

The chain employs TRBV7-6 and TRBJ2-2; D gene uncertain. Trimming took 4 bases from V and 6 from J, leaving 6 bases between them. Germline lookup yields CDR1 SGHVS and CDR2 FNYEAQ. The CDR3 is 12 residues long. DNA of the CDR3: TGTGCCAGCAGCTCACGGGCCGGGGAGCTGTTTTTT. It translates to CASSSRAGELFF.

The genes are TRBV2 and TRBJ2-1, with a weak D call TRBD1 (5 bases). CDR1 is SNHLY, CDR2 FYNNEI, per germline. The CDR3 runs to 10 residues. Trimming left V 8 bases short and J 10 bases short, with 9 bases between. CDR3 DNA sequence: TGTGCCAGCCGCAGGGTAGAGCAGTTCTTC. It is translated as CASRRVEQFF.

This chain connects TRBV27 to TRBJ2-7; 11 bases line up with TRBD2. CDR1 MNHEY and CDR2 SMNVEV come from the germline V gene (reference sequence). The CDR3 sequence is 15 residues long. After removal of 3 bases from V and 3 bases from J, the junction contained 4 bases not matched to a gene. CDR3 in amino acids: CASSFALAGGYEQYF. CDR3 nucleotides: TGTGCCAGCAGTTTTGCTCTAGCGGGAGGCTACGAGCAGTACTTC.

This rearrangement joins TRBV30 to TRBJ2-7; no firm D call. The germline V and J ends were trimmed by 1 base and 3 bases, with 7 bases remaining between them. Germline-derived CDR1 and CDR2 are GTSNPN and SVGIG (reference sequence). The CDR3 has 12 amino acids. CDR3 sequence: CAWSGTFYEQYF. In DNA form, the CDR3 reads TGTGCCTGGAGTGGGACCTTCTACGAGCAGTACTTC.

Here the CDR3 reads CASCLEGYTDTQYF. In DNA form, the CDR3 reads TGTGCCAGCTGCCTTGAGGGTTACACAGATACGCAGTATTTT. The chain couples TRBV7-8 to TRBJ2-3, with D maybe TRBD2 (5 bases). The CDR3 totals 14 residues. Germline V CDR1 and CDR2: SGHVS, FQNEAQ. Trimming took 8 bases from V and 2 from J, leaving 14 bases between them.

The J gene is TRBJ1-2, the V gene TRBV6-6; weak D call: TRBD1 (6 bases). Germline V gene sequence: CDR1 MNHNY, CDR2 SVGAGI (reference sequence). Trimming removed 0 bases from V and 4 bases from J, with 15 bases in between. This CDR3 is 16 amino acids long. The CDR3 reads CASSYSGGGPGYGYTF. CDR3 bases: TGTGCCAGCAGTTACTCGGGCGGGGGGCCTGGCTATGGCTACACCTTC.

The chain uses TRBV9 and TRBJ2-3, with 9 bases fitting TRBD1. The CDR3 runs to 16 residues. The V segment lost 4 bases and the J segment 4 bases; nucleotides outside the gene matches: 10. CDR1 is SGDLS and CDR2 is YYNGEE in the germline V gene. Here the CDR3 DNA reads TGTGCCAGCAGCATACCTACAGGGGGCCCCTCAGATACGCAGTATTTT. Protein: CASSIPTGGPSDTQYF.

The chain couples TRBV19 to TRBJ2-3; TRBD2 is a possible D gene (5 bases). Germline CDR1 is LNHDA and CDR2 is SQIVND (reference sequence). The V end was cut by 6 bases, the J end by 3 bases, with 16 bases between. This CDR3 spans 15 amino acids. The CDR3 reads CASSPPGRRTDTQYF. In nucleotides, the CDR3 is TGTGCCAGTAGCCCCCCGGGAAGGAGGACAGATACGCAGTATTTT.

This clone was counted a single time. This chain uses TRBV6-1 with TRBJ2-3, with D perhaps matching TRBD1 (6 bases). The germline V and J ends were trimmed by 2 bases and 7 bases, with 13 bases remaining between them. Germline V gene data show CDR1 as MNHNS and CDR2 as SASEGT. The CDR3 is made up of 14 amino acids. CDR3 coding DNA: TGTGCCAGCAGTGAACTGGCAGGGGATAATACGCAGTATTTT. Protein product: CASSELAGDNTQYF.

This sequence joins TRBV30 and TRBJ1-6; a possible D gene is TRBD1 (6 bases). Germline CDR1 is GTSNPN and CDR2 is SVGIG (reference sequence). The CDR3 runs 13 residues. Trimming stripped 1 base from V and 14 bases from J, with 15 bases between. CDR3 amino acids: CAWSAGGEGALHF. The CDR3 region has the DNA TGTGCCTGGAGTGCCGGGGGAGAGGGGGCCCTCCACTTT.

The chain links TRBV27 to TRBJ1-5; 9 positions match TRBD1. The V gene's germline CDR1 is MNHEY and CDR2 SMNVEV (reference sequence). V shed 3 bases, J shed 3 bases, and the junction held 6 bases outside the gene matches. The CDR3 length is 16 residues. The CDR3 sequence: CASSFVRDRVNQPQHF. The CDR3 bases are TGTGCCAGCAGTTTCGTTAGGGACAGGGTCAATCAGCCCCAGCATTTT.

This chain uses TRBV27 with TRBJ2-7; D possibly matches TRBD1 or TRBD2 (5 bases each). V lost 8 bases, J lost 2 bases, and 10 bases lay in between. Germline V lookup: CDR1 MNHEY, CDR2 SMNVEV (reference sequence). CDR3 length equals 12 residues. CDR3 in DNA: TGTGCCAGCGGGACGCGGGCCTACGAGCAGTACTTC. Amino acids: CASGTRAYEQYF.

The chain links TRBV18 to TRBJ2-7; tentatively, D is TRBD1 (6 bases). The CDR3 spans 14 residues. Trimming removed 4 bases at V and 0 bases at J, with 10 bases between. Germline V gives CDR1 KGHSH, CDR2 LQKENI. The CDR3 sequence: CASSQTGFSYEQYF. DNA for the CDR3: TGTGCCAGCTCACAAACAGGGTTCTCCTACGAGCAGTACTTC. Based on the CDR3 plus reference TRBV18 and TRBJ2-7, the full variable domain is NAGVMQNPRHLVRRRGQEARLRCSPMKGHSHVYWYRQLPEEGLKFMVYLQKENIIDESGMPKERFSAEFPKEGPSILRIQQVVRGDSAAYFCASSQTGFSYEQYFGPGTRLTVT.

There are a few counts of this clone. V usage is TRBV4-2 and J usage is TRBJ2-5; D may be TRBD1 (5 bases). The CDR3 is 15 residues long. The germline gives CDR1 LGHNA, CDR2 YNFKEQ. The V end lost 1 base, the J end lost 7 bases, and 16 bases lay between the germline ends. CDR3 region: CASSQGARVDGTQYF. CDR3 DNA sequence: TGTGCCAGCAGCCAAGGGGCCAGGGTCGATGGGACCCAGTACTTC.

The J gene is TRBJ2-7, the V gene TRBV7-9; 7 bases match TRBD2. CDR3 length: 15 residues. After removal of 6 bases from V and 2 bases from J, the junction contained 10 bases not matched to a gene. The germline V gene encodes CDR1 SEHNR and CDR2 FQNEAQ (reference sequence). The chain's CDR3 is CASSTLANPPYEQYF. The CDR3 DNA follows: TGTGCCAGCAGTACACTAGCGAACCCTCCCTACGAGCAGTACTTC.

V is TRBV11-3 and J is TRBJ2-5; 7 positions agree with TRBD1. The V segment lost 6 bases and the J segment 4 bases; nucleotides outside the gene matches: 8. Germline V gives CDR1 SGHNT, CDR2 YENEEA. There are 14 residues in the CDR3. This CDR3 is CASSYGTEGETQYF. Written as DNA, the CDR3 is TGTGCCAGCAGTTACGGGACAGAGGGAGAGACCCAGTACTTC.

The J gene is TRBJ2-5, the V gene TRBV6-1; TRBD2 matches at 13 bases. This CDR3 is 18 amino acids long. CDR1 is MNHNS and CDR2 is SASEGT in the germline V gene. Trimming at V came to 1 base and at J to 5 bases, leaving 10 bases not matched to a gene. The CDR3 DNA reads TGTGCCAGCAGTGAAGACGGGAGGACTAGCGGGGGCTGGGAGACCCAGTACTTC. Translating it yields CASSEDGRTSGGWETQYF.

The gene calls are TRBV6-5 and TRBJ1-2; D unresolved. Germline-derived CDR1 and CDR2 are MNHEY and SVGAGI. The CDR3 sequence is 14 residues long. V dropped 0 bases and J dropped 7 bases, with 12 bases sitting between them. The CDR3 DNA reads as TGTGCCAGCAGTTACTCTCCCGCTCGAGGTGGCTACACCTTC. Translated, it gives CASSYSPARGGYTF.

This chain joins TRBV6-5 and TRBJ1-6; D is undetermined. CDR3 size: 14 residues. V lost 6 bases and J lost 0, with 6 bases in between. Looked up from germline, CDR1 is MNHEY and CDR2 is SVGAGI. DNA of the CDR3: TGTGCCAGCAGCTACAGCTCCTATAATTCACCCCTCCACTTT. It is translated as CASSYSSYNSPLHF.

The CDR3 DNA is TGCAGCGCCCTGGGCACAGGGTTGAGTGAAAAACTGTTTTTT. Amino acid sequence: CSALGTGLSEKLFF. The chain joins TRBV29-1 to TRBJ1-4; D may be TRBD1 (6 bases). Trimming cost V 7 bases and J 7 bases, with 19 bases left between them. CDR1 and CDR2 from the germline V gene are SQVTM and ANQGSEA. The CDR3 extends over 14 amino acids. The entire variable domain, with the rest obtained from reference TRBV29-1 and TRBJ1-4, is as follows: SAVISQKPSRDICQRGTSLTIQCQVDSQVTMMFWYRQQPGQSLTLIATANQGSEATYESGFVIDKFPISRPNLTFSTLTVSNMSPEDSSIYLCSALGTGLSEKLFFGSGTQLSVL.

This clone was counted ten times or more. This chain links TRBV5-1 with TRBJ1-2, with D possibly TRBD1 on 5 matching bases. Trimming took 4 bases from V and 6 from J, leaving 19 bases between them. Germline CDR1 reads SGHRS; CDR2 reads YFSETQ. CDR3 length: 15 residues. The CDR3 sequence: CASSLGQDKVNGYTF. The DNA for the CDR3 is TGCGCCAGCAGCCTGGGGCAAGACAAGGTCAATGGCTACACCTTC.

The chain has TRBV11-2 and TRBJ2-4; D could derive from TRBD1 or TRBD2 (5 bases each). Trimming stripped 3 bases from V and 3 bases from J, with 12 bases between. The CDR3 runs 15 residues. Germline-derived CDR1 and CDR2 are SGHAT and FQNNGV. CDR3 nucleotide sequence: TGTGCCAGCAGCTTTTACGGGACGGACAAAAACATTCAGTACTTC. Translated: CASSFYGTDKNIQYF.

The chain couples TRBV6-1 to TRBJ2-1; possibly TRBD2 for D (7 bases). This CDR3 spans 15 amino acids. Per germline, CDR1 MNHNS and CDR2 SASEGT. Trimming took off 6 bases at V and 0 bases at J, with 12 bases between the two ends. Written as DNA, the CDR3 is TGTGCCAGCAGGGGGGGAGGGGGCTCCTACAATGAGCAGTTCTTC. Translating gives CASRGGGGSYNEQFF.

This clone came up once. The rearrangement uses TRBV9 and TRBJ2-5; the D is unclear. The germline gives CDR1 SGDLS, CDR2 YYNGEE. This CDR3 is 15 amino acids long. V was trimmed by 2 bases and J by 1 base, leaving 12 bases between them. The CDR3 reads CASSVTLGSQETQYF. Here the CDR3 DNA reads TGTGCCAGCAGCGTCACATTGGGATCCCAAGAGACCCAGTACTTC.

This clone was seen at least ten times. The rearrangement links TRBV9 to TRBJ1-3; 8 bases fit TRBD1. The germline CDR1 and CDR2 sequences are SGDLS and YYNGEE. The CDR3 runs 14 residues. The V and J ends lost 4 bases and 4 bases, in that order; junction bases with no gene match: 4. This chain's CDR3 is CASSLRTGGNTIYF. Written as DNA, the CDR3 is TGTGCCAGCAGCTTACGGACAGGGGGAAACACCATATATTTT.

This rearrangement joins TRBV7-3 to TRBJ1-2, with 9 bases identical to TRBD1. This CDR3 is 13 amino acids long. Trimming cost V 4 bases and J 5 bases; bases outside gene matches: 2. CDR1 and CDR2 from the germline V gene are SGHTA and FQGTGA. The CDR3 DNA follows: TGTGCCAGCAGCTCAGACAGGGGGTATGGCTACACCTTC. As protein: CASSSDRGYGYTF.

The chain is built from TRBV6-1 and TRBJ1-6; D is unresolved. The germline CDR1 and CDR2 sequences are MNHNS and SASEGT. The CDR3 consists of 12 residues. Trimming cost V 7 bases and J 3 bases, with 4 bases left between them. CDR3 loop: CASTRYNSPLHF. CDR3 nucleotide sequence: TGTGCCAGCACCCGCTATAATTCACCCCTCCACTTT.

CDR3 sequence: CASSLVGTGGGYEQYF. CDR3 DNA sequence: TGTGCCAGCAGCTTAGTCGGGACAGGGGGCGGTTACGAGCAGTACTTC. The chain combines TRBV7-9 with TRBJ2-7; 12 bases are shared with TRBD1. The J segment lost 4 bases and the V segment lost 1 base, leaving 5 bases of the junction unmatched. The CDR3 spans 16 residues. Germline V gene data show CDR1 as SEHNR and CDR2 as FQNEAQ (reference sequence).

The rearrangement uses TRBV6-5 and TRBJ2-2, with D possibly called TRBD1 or TRBD2 (5 bases each). Germline CDR1 is MNHEY and CDR2 is SVGAGI. Trimming left V 6 bases short and J 6 bases short, with 8 bases between. The CDR3 runs 12 residues. The CDR3, as DNA: TGTGCCAGCAGCCGAGGGGCCGGGGAGCTGTTTTTT. Protein product: CASSRGAGELFF.